This entry features one TCR beta chain sequence. This entry comes from a study of blood T cell repertoires in COVID-19. V lost 5 bases and J lost 4, with 12 bases in between. The CDR3 extends over 13 amino acids. From germline, CDR1 is SGHDT and CDR2 YYEEEE. Per the original data handling: Amplification of reference gene primers provided the estimated nucleated cell counts. Measured with immunoSEQ multiplex PCR; TCRdb has only the in-frame clones, and not every one. Clone size and V and J calls were adopted from that table, with D and trimming inferred from the DNA. The top ten hold 6% to 9.5% of the sample, which has about 230,000 clones, about 83% seen once.

This TCR was recovered from a woman between 45 and 60 years old with acute or convalescent COVID-19. The genes are TRBV5-6 and TRBJ1-1, with D unclear. Sequencing used peripheral blood. The CDR3 protein is CASSKQQVTEAFF. DNA of the CDR3: TGTGCCAGCAGTAAACAGCAGGTCACTGAAGCTTTCTTT. The complete variable domain, with remaining parts taken from reference TRBV5-6 and TRBJ1-1, reads DAGVTQSPTHLIKTRGQQVTLRCSPKSGHDTVSWYQQALGQGPQFIFQYYEEEERQRGNFPDRFSGHQFPNYSSELNVNALLLGDSALYLCASSKQQVTEAFFGQGTRLTVV.